These 9 T cell receptor beta chains share one sample of origin, sequenced in a study of T cell repertoires in cytomegalovirus infection. TCRdb recomputed calls from the reads with MiXCR, one row per CDR3 protein. The table lists 830,000 or so distinct CDR3 sequences, around a third of them singletons, with under 15% in the top ten. Their target antigens are unknown. The material was cultured CD8+ T cells from PBMCs, obtained from culture after CMV antigen stimulation. The receptors originated from a human donor in good health (CMV status not recorded). Some clones in this sample may be carry-over from other donors' samples.

The V and J genes are TRBV28 and TRBJ2-5, with D maybe TRBD1 (6 bases). CDR1 is MDHEN and CDR2 is SYDVKM in the germline V gene. The V gene lost 6 bases and the J gene lost 2 bases, with 16 bases spanning the gap. This CDR3 spans 15 amino acids. CDR3 DNA sequence: TGTGCCAGCAGCGAGACAGGACCAACACAAGAGACCCAGTACTTC. This gives the protein CASSETGPTQETQYF.

The chain carries TRBV3-1 and TRBJ2-4; D is unresolved. CDR1 LGHDT and CDR2 YNNKEL come from the germline V gene (reference sequence). The CDR3 has 16 amino acids. Trimming took 0 bases from V and 6 from J, leaving 15 bases between them. In nucleotides, the CDR3 is TGTGCCAGCAGCCAAGACCGAGGTTCTAAACGAAACATTCAGTACTTC. It encodes CASSQDRGSKRNIQYF.

This clonotype was seen at least ten times. The CDR3 here is CASSIPQGMEMNTEAFF. Written as DNA, the CDR3 is TGTGCCAGCAGCATCCCACAGGGGATGGAGATGAACACTGAAGCTTTCTTT. The V and J genes are TRBV7-2 and TRBJ1-1, with 7 bases matching TRBD1. This CDR3 is built from 17 residues. After removal of 5 bases from V and 0 bases from J, the junction contained 12 bases not matched to a gene. Germline V lookup: CDR1 SGHTA, CDR2 FQGNSA.

The rearrangement links TRBV3-1 to TRBJ2-1; TRBD1 matches 7 bases. The CDR3 covers 16 residues. Germline V CDR1 and CDR2: LGHDT, YNNKEL (reference sequence). The junction had 9 bases not matched to a gene; V was cut back by 4 bases and J by 3 bases. The CDR3, as DNA: TGTGCCAGCAGCCTGGCTGACAGGGTAGACTACAATGAGCAGTTCTTC. This sequence encodes CASSLADRVDYNEQFF.

The rearrangement links TRBV12-3 or TRBV12-4 to TRBJ2-7, with 7 nucleotides matching TRBD1. Trimming took 3 bases from V and 1 from J; bases not matched to a gene: 9. The CDR3 consists of 16 residues. The CDR3 protein is CASSFWTGPSSYEQYV. CDR3 in DNA: TGTGCCAGCAGTTTTTGGACAGGTCCTAGTTCCTACGAGCAGTACGTC.

In this sample, this clonotype turned up many times. This chain links TRBV7-2 with TRBJ2-5; TRBD2 matches at 7 bases. CDR3 length: 13 amino acids. Germline lookup yields CDR1 SGHTA and CDR2 FQGNSA. Germline trimming cut 3 bases from V and 8 bases from J; bases unmatched to any gene: 6. CDR3 in amino acids: CASSLVGGGTQYF. The CDR3 bases are TGTGCCAGCAGCTTGGTGGGGGGGGGAACCCAGTACTTC.

This clonotype was recorded a few times. The V gene is TRBV14, the J gene TRBJ1-1; D is ambiguous. The CDR3 runs to 15 residues. Per the germline V gene, CDR1 is SGHDN and CDR2 is FVKESK. V was shortened by 0 bases and J by 1 base, with 9 bases between the two germline ends. The CDR3 DNA reads as TGTGCCAGCAGCCAAGATCCCAGCGGGAACACTGAAGCTTTCTTT. It specifies CASSQDPSGNTEAFF.

The sample holds a few counts of this clonotype. The genes are TRBV6-1 and TRBJ1-2; 7 bases agree with TRBD1. J gave up 5 bases and V 4 bases, and 13 bases lay outside the gene matches. CDR1 MNHNS and CDR2 SASEGT come from the germline V gene. The CDR3 runs 16 residues. This CDR3 is CASSASFYRGNYGYTF. CDR3 bases: TGTGCCAGCAGTGCCTCCTTTTACAGGGGAAATTATGGCTACACCTTC.

This clonotype was seen more than once but under ten times. V and J are TRBV27 and TRBJ2-2; TRBD1 is a possible D gene (6 bases). This CDR3 contains 18 residues. Trimming stripped 4 bases from V and 8 bases from J, with 26 bases between. Germline assignment: CDR1 MNHEY and CDR2 SMNVEV (reference sequence). The CDR3 nucleotides are TGTGCCAGCAGTTCCCCCACTTTAGGACAGACAAGACTAGGGGAGCTGTTTTTT. The encoded protein is CASSSPTLGQTRLGELFF.